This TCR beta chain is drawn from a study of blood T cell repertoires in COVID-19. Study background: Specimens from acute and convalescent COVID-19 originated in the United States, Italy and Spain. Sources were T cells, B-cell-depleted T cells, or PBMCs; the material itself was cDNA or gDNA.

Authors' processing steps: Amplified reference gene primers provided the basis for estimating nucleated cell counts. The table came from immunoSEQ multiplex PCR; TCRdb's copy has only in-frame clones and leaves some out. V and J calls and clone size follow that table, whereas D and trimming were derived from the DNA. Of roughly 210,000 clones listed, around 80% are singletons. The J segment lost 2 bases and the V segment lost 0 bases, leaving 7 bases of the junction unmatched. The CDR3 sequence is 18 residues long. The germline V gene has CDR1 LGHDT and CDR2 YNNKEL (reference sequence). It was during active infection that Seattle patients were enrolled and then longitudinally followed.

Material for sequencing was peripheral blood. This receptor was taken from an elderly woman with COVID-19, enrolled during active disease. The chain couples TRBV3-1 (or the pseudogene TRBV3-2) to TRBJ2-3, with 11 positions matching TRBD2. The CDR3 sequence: CASSQELAGGRATDTQYF. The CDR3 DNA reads TGTGCCAGCAGCCAAGAGTTAGCGGGGGGGCGGGCCACAGATACGCAGTATTTT.